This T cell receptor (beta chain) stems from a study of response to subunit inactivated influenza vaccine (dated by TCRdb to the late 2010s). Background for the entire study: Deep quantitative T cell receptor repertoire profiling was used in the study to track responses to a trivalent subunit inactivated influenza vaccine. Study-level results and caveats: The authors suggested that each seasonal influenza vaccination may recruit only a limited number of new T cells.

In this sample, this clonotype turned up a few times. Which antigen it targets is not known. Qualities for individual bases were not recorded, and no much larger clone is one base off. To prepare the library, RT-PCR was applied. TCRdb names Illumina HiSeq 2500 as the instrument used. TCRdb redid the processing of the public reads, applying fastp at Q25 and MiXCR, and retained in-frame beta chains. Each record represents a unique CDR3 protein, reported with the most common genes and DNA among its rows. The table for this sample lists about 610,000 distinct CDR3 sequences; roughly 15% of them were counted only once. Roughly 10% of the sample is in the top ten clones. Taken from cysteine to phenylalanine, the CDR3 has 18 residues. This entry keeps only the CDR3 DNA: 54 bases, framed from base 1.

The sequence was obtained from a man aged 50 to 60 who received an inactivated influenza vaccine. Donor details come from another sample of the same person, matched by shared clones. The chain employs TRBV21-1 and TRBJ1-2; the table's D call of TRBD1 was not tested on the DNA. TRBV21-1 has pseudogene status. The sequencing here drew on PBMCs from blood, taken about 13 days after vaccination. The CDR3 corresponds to CASRGGKSRAQRDYGYTF. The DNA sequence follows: TGTGCCAGCAGGGGAGGAAAAAGTCGGGCGCAGAGGGACTATGGCTACACCTTC.